By proportion, the clone carrying this TCR beta chain is medium-sized. This sample is drawn from a study of spatial heterogeneity in lung cancer. Stated time point: sample taken at primary tumor resection. Unsorted samples of tumor, nontumor lung or frozen PBMC had their whole RNA sequenced. In TCRdb, the 5' RACE reads were re-called with MiXCR into one record per CDR3 protein. The profile covers approximately 25,000 distinct CDR3 sequences, with approximately 7% appearing a single time and 13% to 15% taken by the ten largest. V lost 10 bases to trimming and J lost 7 bases; unmatched junction nucleotides: 12. From germline, CDR1 is LNHDA and CDR2 SQIVND (reference sequence). The CDR3 is made up of 13 amino acids.

The origin of this receptor is a male donor with early-stage non-small cell lung cancer. The sequences come from PBMCs, collected at surgery. V and J are TRBV19 and TRBJ2-7; 8 bases are a match to TRBD1. As DNA, the CDR3 is TGTGCCACAGCCGGGACAGGAACTCGTGAGCAGTACTTC. Residues: CATAGTGTREQYF. Combining the CDR3 with reference TRBV19 and TRBJ2-7 gives the whole variable domain DGGITQSPKYLFRKEGQNVTLSCEQNLNHDAMYWYRQDPGQGLRLIYYSQIVNDFQKGDIAEGYSVSREKKESFPLTVTSAQKNPTAFYLCATAGTGTREQYFGPGTRLTVT.